The present TCR beta chain was sequenced within a study of identical twins. Healthy Caucasian individuals made up all the donors. Each CDR3 protein gets one entry after TCRdb re-called the 5' RACE reads with MiXCR. The sample has 400,000 to 500,000 distinct CDR3 sequences; around 15% are singletons. This clonotype was seen a handful of times. These same data were also listed under a study on yellow fever vaccine responses in identical twins.

The clonotype comes from a woman aged 18 to 35 in good health. The sample comprised CD4+ T cells sorted from blood.

CDR3: CSAGTSVLNEQFF. The CDR3 nucleotides read TGCAGTGCGGGGACTAGCGTGCTCAATGAGCAGTTCTTC. The V call is TRBV20-1, the J call TRBJ2-1; 10 bases match TRBD2. The length of the CDR3 is 13 residues. Germline loops: CDR1 DFQATT, CDR2 SNEGSKA (reference sequence). V lost 6 bases to trimming and J lost 6 bases; unmatched junction nucleotides: 5.